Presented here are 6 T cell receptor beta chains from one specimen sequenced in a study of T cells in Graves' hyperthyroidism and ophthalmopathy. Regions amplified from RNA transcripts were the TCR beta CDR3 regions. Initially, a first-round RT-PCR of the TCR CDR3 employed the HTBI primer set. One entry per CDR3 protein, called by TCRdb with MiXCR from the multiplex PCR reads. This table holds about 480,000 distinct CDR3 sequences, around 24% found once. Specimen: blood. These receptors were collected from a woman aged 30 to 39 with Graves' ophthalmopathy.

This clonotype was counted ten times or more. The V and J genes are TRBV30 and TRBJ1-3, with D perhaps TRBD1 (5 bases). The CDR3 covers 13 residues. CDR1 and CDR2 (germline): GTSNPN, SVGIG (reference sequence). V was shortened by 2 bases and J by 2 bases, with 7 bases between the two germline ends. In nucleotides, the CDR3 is TGTGCCTGGAGTCCCAGGGCTGGAAACACCATATATTTT. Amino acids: CAWSPRAGNTIYF.

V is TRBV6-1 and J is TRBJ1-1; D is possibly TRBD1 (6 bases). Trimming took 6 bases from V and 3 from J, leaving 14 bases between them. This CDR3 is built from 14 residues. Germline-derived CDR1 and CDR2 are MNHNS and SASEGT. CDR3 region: CASRRDKGDTEAFF. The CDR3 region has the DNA TGTGCCAGCAGGCGGGACAAGGGAGACACTGAAGCTTTCTTT.

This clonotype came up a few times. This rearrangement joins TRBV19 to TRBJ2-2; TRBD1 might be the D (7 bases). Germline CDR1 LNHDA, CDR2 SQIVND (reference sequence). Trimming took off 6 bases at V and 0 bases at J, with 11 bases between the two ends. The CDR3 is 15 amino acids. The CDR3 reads CASRAGQPNTGELFF. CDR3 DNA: TGTGCCAGTAGGGCGGGACAGCCGAACACCGGGGAGCTGTTTTTT.

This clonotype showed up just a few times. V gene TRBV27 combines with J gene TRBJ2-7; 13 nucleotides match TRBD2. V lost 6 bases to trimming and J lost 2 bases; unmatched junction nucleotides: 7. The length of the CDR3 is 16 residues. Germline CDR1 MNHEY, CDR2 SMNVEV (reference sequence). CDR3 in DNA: TGTGCCAGCAGAGGGACTAGCGGGGCCTTACCCTACGAGCAGTACTTC. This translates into CASRGTSGALPYEQYF.

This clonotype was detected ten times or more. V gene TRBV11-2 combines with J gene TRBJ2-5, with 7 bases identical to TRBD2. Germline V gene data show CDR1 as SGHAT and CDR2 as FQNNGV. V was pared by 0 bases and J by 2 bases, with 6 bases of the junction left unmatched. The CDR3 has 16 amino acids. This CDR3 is CASSLDLPSGQETQYF. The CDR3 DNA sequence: TGTGCCAGCAGCTTAGATCTTCCTAGCGGACAAGAGACCCAGTACTTC.

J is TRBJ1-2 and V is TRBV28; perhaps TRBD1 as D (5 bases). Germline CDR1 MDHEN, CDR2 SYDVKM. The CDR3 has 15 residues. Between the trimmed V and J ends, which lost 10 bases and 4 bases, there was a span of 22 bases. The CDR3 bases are TGTGCCAACGGTTTCGTCACAGGAAGGAGCTATGGCTACACCTTC. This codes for CANGFVTGRSYGYTF.